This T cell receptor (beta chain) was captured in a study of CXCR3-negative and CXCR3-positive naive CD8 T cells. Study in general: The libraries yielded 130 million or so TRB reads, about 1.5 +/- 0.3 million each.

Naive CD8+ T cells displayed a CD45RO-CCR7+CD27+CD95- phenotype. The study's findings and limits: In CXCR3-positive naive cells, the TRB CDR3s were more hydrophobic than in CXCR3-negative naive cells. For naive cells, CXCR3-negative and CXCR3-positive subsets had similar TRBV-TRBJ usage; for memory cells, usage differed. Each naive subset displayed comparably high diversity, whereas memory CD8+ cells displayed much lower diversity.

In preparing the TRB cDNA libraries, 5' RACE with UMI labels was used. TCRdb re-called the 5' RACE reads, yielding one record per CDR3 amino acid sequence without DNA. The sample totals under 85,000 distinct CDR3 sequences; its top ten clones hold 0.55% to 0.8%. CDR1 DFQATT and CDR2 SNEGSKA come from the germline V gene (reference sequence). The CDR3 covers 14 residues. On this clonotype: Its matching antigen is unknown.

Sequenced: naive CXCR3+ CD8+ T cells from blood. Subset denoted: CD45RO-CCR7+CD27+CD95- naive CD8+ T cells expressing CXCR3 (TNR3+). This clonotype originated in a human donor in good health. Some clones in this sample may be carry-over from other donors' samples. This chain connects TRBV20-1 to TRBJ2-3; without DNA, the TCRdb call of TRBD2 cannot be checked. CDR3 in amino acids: CSAEPRDYPYTQYF.